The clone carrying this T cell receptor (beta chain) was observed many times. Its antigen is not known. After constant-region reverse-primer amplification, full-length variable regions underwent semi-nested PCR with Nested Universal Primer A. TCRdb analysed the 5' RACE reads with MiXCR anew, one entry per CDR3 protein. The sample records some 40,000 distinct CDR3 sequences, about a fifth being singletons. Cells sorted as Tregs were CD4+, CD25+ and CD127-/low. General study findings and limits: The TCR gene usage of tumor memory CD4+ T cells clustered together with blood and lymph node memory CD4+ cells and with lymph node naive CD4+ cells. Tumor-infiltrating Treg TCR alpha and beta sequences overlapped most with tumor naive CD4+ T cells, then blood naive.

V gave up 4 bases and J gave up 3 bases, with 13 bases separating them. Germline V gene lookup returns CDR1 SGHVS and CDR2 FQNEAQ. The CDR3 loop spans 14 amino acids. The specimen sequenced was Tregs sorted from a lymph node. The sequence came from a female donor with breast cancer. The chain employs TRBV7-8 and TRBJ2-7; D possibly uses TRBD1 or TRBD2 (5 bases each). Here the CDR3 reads CASSSGTDLYEQYF. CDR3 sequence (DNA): TGTGCCAGCAGCTCCGGGACCGACCTCTACGAGCAGTACTTC.